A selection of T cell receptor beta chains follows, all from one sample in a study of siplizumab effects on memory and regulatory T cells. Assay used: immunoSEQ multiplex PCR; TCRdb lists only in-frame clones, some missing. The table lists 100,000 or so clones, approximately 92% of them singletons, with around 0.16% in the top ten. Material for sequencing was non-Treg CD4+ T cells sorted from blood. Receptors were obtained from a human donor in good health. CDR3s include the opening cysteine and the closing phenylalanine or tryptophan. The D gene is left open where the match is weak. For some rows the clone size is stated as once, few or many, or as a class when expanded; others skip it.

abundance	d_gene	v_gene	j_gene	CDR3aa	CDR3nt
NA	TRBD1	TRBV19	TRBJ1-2	CASSSRGWDYGYTF	TGTGCCAGTAGTTCCAGGGGGTGGGACTATGGCTACACCTTC
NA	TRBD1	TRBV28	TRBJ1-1	CASSFPTGTNTEAFF	TGTGCCAGCAGTTTTCCGACAGGGACTAACACTGAAGCTTTCTTT
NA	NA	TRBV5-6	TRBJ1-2	CASSPAQGVNYGYTF	TGTGCCAGCAGCCCCGCACAGGGAGTTAACTATGGCTACACCTTC
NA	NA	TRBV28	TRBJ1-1	CASSTIRTAFF	TGTGCCAGCAGTACTATAAGGACGGCTTTCTTT
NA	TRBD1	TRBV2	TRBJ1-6	CASSITGTGMNSPLHF	TGTGCCAGTTCGATTACCGGGACAGGGATGAATTCACCCCTCCACTTT
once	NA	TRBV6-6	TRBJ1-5	CASGSTGTNQPQHF	TGTGCCAGCGGAAGCACAGGGACCAATCAGCCCCAGCATTTT
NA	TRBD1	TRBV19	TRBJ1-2	CASSIDWKGQGDGYTF	TGTGCCAGTAGTATAGATTGGAAGGGACAGGGAGATGGCTACACCTTC
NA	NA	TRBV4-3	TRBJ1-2	CASSQDWGKGGGYTF	TGCGCCAGCAGCCAAGATTGGGGTAAGGGAGGCGGCTACACCTTC
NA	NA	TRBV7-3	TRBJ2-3	CASSLSRDSTDTQYF	TGTGCCAGCAGCTTAAGCCGGGACAGCACAGATACGCAGTATTTT
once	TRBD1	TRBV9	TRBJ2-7	CASSVGTGGLYEQYF	TGTGCCAGCAGCGTCGGGACAGGGGGCTTATACGAGCAGTACTTC
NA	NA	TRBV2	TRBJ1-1	CASSEQGAGLNTEAFF	TGTGCCAGCAGTGAACAGGGCGCGGGGTTGAACACTGAAGCTTTCTTT
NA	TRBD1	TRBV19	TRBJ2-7	CASSDRDEQYF	TGTGCCAGTAGTGACAGGGACGAGCAGTACTTC
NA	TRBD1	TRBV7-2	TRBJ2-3	CASSPTGGSTDTQYF	TGTGCCAGCAGCCCTACAGGGGGAAGCACAGATACGCAGTATTTT
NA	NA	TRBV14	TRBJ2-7	CASSQASGYEQYF	TGTGCCAGCAGCCAGGCATCAGGGTACGAGCAGTACTTC
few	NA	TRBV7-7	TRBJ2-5	CASSFDSQETQYF	TGTGCCAGCAGCTTCGACAGTCAAGAGACCCAGTACTTC
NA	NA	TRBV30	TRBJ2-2	CAWSRMRTRGFFTGELFF	TGTGCCTGGAGTCGTATGAGGACCCGGGGTTTTTTCACCGGGGAGCTGTTTTTT
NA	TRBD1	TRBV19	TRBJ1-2	CASSSRRGRNYGYTF	TGTGCCAGTAGTTCCCGCAGGGGGCGAAACTATGGCTACACCTTC
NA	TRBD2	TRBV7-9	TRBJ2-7	CASRRIAGEKGEQYF	TGTGCCAGCAGACGAATAGCGGGGGAAAAGGGTGAGCAGTACTTC
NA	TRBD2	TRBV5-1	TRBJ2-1	CASSRLAGSNNEQFF	TGCGCCAGCAGCCGACTAGCGGGGTCCAACAATGAGCAGTTCTTC
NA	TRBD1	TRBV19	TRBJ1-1	CASSWDRAVGEAFF	TGTGCCAGTAGTTGGGACAGGGCTGTAGGTGAAGCTTTCTTT
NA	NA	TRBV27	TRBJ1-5	CASKGGPHSNQPQHF	TGTGCCAGCAAGGGGGGACCTCATAGCAATCAGCCCCAGCATTTT
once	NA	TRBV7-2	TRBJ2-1	CASSLQGAGGNEQFF	TGTGCCAGCAGCTTACAGGGTGCGGGCGGGAATGAGCAGTTCTTC
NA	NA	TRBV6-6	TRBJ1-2	CASSQNGGTNGYTF	TGTGCCAGCAGTCAAAACGGGGGCACGAATGGCTACACCTTC
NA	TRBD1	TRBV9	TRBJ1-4	CASSVGNTGVVEKLFF	TGTGCCAGCAGCGTAGGTAATACAGGGGTAGTTGAAAAACTGTTTTTT
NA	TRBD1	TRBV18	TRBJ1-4	CASSPQGAVEKLFF	TGTGCCAGCTCACCACAGGGGGCGGTTGAAAAACTGTTTTTT
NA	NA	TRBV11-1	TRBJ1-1	CASSFISGRGAFF	TGTGCCAGCAGCTTTATCTCTGGCAGGGGAGCTTTCTTT
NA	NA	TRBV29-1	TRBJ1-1	CSVQGGGLYTEAFF	TGCAGCGTCCAAGGGGGGGGACTGTACACTGAAGCTTTCTTT
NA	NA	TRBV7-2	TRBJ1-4	CASSSAPMTREKLFF	TGTGCCAGCAGCTCCGCCCCCATGACCCGTGAAAAACTGTTTTTT
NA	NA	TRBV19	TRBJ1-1	CASRVRVNTEAFF	TGTGCCAGTAGAGTCAGAGTGAACACTGAAGCTTTCTTT
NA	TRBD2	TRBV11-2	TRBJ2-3	CASSFGRLAGGTRQDTQYF	TGTGCCAGCAGCTTTGGTCGGCTAGCGGGGGGCACTAGACAAGATACGCAGTATTTT
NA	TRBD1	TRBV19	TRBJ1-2	CASTPGQGAYGYTF	TGTGCCAGTACCCCGGGACAGGGGGCCTATGGCTACACCTTC
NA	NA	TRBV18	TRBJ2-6	CASSPLTSGANVLTF	TGTGCCAGCTCACCATTGACCTCTGGGGCCAACGTCCTGACTTTC
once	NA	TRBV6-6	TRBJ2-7	CASSYTPGGVTEQYF	TGTGCCAGCAGTTACACCCCAGGTGGGGTCACCGAGCAGTACTTC
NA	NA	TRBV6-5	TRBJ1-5	CASALYWGNQPQHF	TGTGCCAGCGCTCTTTACTGGGGGAATCAGCCCCAGCATTTT
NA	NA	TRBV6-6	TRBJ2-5	CASSYSQETQYF	TGTGCCAGCAGTTACTCTCAAGAGACCCAGTACTTC
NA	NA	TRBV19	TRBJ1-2	CAGSIATDFYGYTF	TGTGCCGGTAGTATAGCCACTGATTTCTATGGCTACACCTTC
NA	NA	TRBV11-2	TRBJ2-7	CASSSRQNGVQYF	TGTGCCAGCAGCTCCCGGCAGAACGGGGTGCAGTACTTC
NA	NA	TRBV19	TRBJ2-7	CASRKGPHYEQYF	TGTGCCAGCAGAAAGGGACCGCACTACGAGCAGTACTTC
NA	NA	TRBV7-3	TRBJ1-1	CASSIRGQAEAFF	TGTGCCAGCAGCATCAGGGGTCAAGCTGAAGCTTTCTTT
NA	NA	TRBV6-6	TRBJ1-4	CASNRDSNEKLFF	TGTGCCAGCAATCGGGACTCGAATGAAAAACTGTTTTTT